These 30 T cell receptor beta chains were all obtained from the same sample, sequenced in a study of identical twins. TCRdb itself ran the 5' RACE reads through MiXCR, one entry per CDR3 protein. The sample has about 920,000 distinct CDR3 sequences; approximately 13% are singletons. These data also formed part of another study, on yellow fever vaccine responses in identical twins.

Sequencing used PBMCs. These receptors were collected from a young woman in good health.

The V gene is TRBV27, the J gene TRBJ2-7; D is undetermined. The V gene lost 3 bases and the J gene lost 3 bases, with 21 bases spanning the gap. Per the germline V gene, CDR1 is MNHEY and CDR2 is SMNVEV (reference sequence). The CDR3 loop spans 17 amino acids. The CDR3 DNA sequence: TGTGCCAGCAGTTTCGGGCCCGGCCTAGACCCCATCTACGAGCAGTACTTC. It encodes CASSFGPGLDPIYEQYF.

This chain links TRBV6-2 or TRBV6-3 with TRBJ2-1; D may be TRBD1 (7 bases). The CDR3 is 17 amino acids. Germline assignment: CDR1 MNHEY and CDR2 SVGEGT. Trimming pared 4 bases from V and 6 bases from J, leaving 22 bases between. CDR3 sequence (DNA): TGTGCCAGCAGTTTCTTGATGACAGGGAGGATTGTCAATGAGCAGTTCTTC. This gives the protein CASSFLMTGRIVNEQFF.

This clonotype came up a few times. The CDR3 reads CASSLGGGRSLEQFF. In DNA, the CDR3 is TGCGCCAGCAGCTTGGGGGGGGGCAGGAGCCTGGAGCAGTTCTTC. The rearrangement links TRBV5-1 to TRBJ2-1, with D tentatively TRBD2 (7 bases). The CDR3 loop spans 15 amino acids. V was pared by 0 bases and J by 10 bases, with 17 bases between. Germline V lookup: CDR1 SGHRS, CDR2 YFSETQ.

There are many counts of this clonotype. This chain joins TRBV5-1 and TRBJ1-1; possibly TRBD1 for D (5 bases). The germline CDR1 and CDR2 sequences are SGHRS and YFSETQ. Trimming cost V 6 bases and J 5 bases, with 17 bases left between them. This CDR3 contains 14 residues. This chain's CDR3 is CASTPSPGSTEAFF. For the CDR3, the DNA is TGCGCCAGCACACCCTCCCCAGGGAGTACTGAAGCTTTCTTT. Combining the CDR3 with reference TRBV5-1 and TRBJ1-1 gives the whole variable domain KAGVTQTPRYLIKTRGQQVTLSCSPISGHRSVSWYQQTPGQGLQFLFEYFSETQRNKGNFPGRFSGRQFSNSRSEMNVSTLELGDSALYLCASTPSPGSTEAFFGQGTRLTVV.

This clonotype was observed a few times. The chain has TRBV5-1 and TRBJ2-1; 12 bases are a match to TRBD2. In germline, CDR1 is SGHRS, CDR2 YFSETQ. Trimming took 9 bases from V and 8 from J; bases not matched to a gene: 15. The length of the CDR3 is 16 residues. CDR3 sequence reads: CANPKWLAGGQDEQFF. The CDR3 coding sequence is TGCGCCAACCCAAAGTGGCTAGCGGGAGGGCAGGATGAGCAGTTCTTC.

This chain uses TRBV7-3 with TRBJ2-7, with D unresolved. CDR3 length: 13 amino acids. Between the trimmed V and J ends, which lost 5 bases and 6 bases, there was a span of 14 bases. Germline V gene lookup returns CDR1 SGHTA and CDR2 FQGTGA. This chain's CDR3 is CASSPNPQAEQYF. CDR3 DNA sequence: TGTGCCAGCAGCCCGAACCCGCAGGCCGAGCAGTACTTC. Full variable domain (outside the CDR3, taken from reference TRBV7-3 and TRBJ2-7): GAGVSQTPSNKVTEKGKYVELRCDPISGHTALYWYRQSLGQGPEFLIYFQGTGAADDSGLPNDRFFAVRPEGSVSTLKIQRTERGDSAVYLCASSPNPQAEQYFGPGTRLTVT.

This chain connects TRBV6-5 to TRBJ2-2; the match to TRBD1 covers 10 bases. V lost 0 bases and J lost 7; bases outside the gene matches: 5. This CDR3 is 16 amino acids long. Germline values: CDR1 MNHEY, CDR2 SVGAGI. CDR3 sequence reads: CASSYSQGQGIGELFF. CDR3 in DNA: TGTGCCAGCAGTTACTCCCAGGGACAGGGGATCGGGGAGCTGTTTTTT.

The rearrangement uses TRBV7-6 and TRBJ2-3; D ambiguous. Per germline, CDR1 SGHVS and CDR2 FNYEAQ. The CDR3 has 14 amino acids. Trimming cost V 1 base and J 2 bases, with 7 bases left between them. The CDR3 region has the DNA TGTGCCAGCAGCTTAGTAGCCCACACAGATACGCAGTATTTT. The encoded protein is CASSLVAHTDTQYF.

Only a few counts were recorded for this clonotype. This sequence joins TRBV4-1 and TRBJ1-1; 7 bases are shared with TRBD1. The V gene end was trimmed by 3 bases and the J gene end by 4 bases; junction bases not matched to a gene: 14. The CDR3 consists of 17 residues. The germline gives CDR1 MGHRA, CDR2 YSYEKL. The CDR3 spells CASSQHTTRGGFTEAFF. CDR3 coding DNA: TGCGCCAGCAGCCAGCACACAACCAGGGGGGGGTTCACTGAAGCTTTCTTT.

This clonotype was observed a handful of times. The chain carries TRBV20-1 and TRBJ2-3, with D tentatively TRBD2 (7 bases). The CDR3 has 12 amino acids. Deletions cut 6 bases from V and 4 bases from J, with 11 bases between. The germline CDR1 and CDR2 sequences are DFQATT and SNEGSKA (reference sequence). Here the CDR3 reads CSARGAADTQYF. DNA for the CDR3: TGCAGTGCCCGGGGGGCCGCAGATACGCAGTATTTT.

This clonotype turned up a few times. This rearrangement joins TRBV9 to TRBJ2-1; 8 bases align to TRBD2. With V trimmed by 0 bases and J by 9 bases, 11 bases remained unmatched. This CDR3 is built from 16 residues. Germline CDR1 reads SGDLS; CDR2 reads YYNGEE. The CDR3 DNA reads as TGTGCCAGCAGCGTAGAGGGGGGAGGGACTAGAAGTGAGCAGTTCTTC. This codes for CASSVEGGGTRSEQFF.

V usage is TRBV4-2 and J usage is TRBJ2-6, with D perhaps TRBD1 or TRBD2 (6 bases each). This CDR3 spans 20 amino acids. Per the germline V gene, CDR1 is LGHNA and CDR2 is YNFKEQ. Trimming took off 4 bases at V and 0 bases at J, with 22 bases between the two ends. CDR3: CASSPGWGAPNSSGANVLTF. The CDR3 nucleotides read TGTGCCAGCAGCCCGGGCTGGGGGGCCCCAAATAGCTCTGGGGCCAACGTCCTGACTTTC.

The V call is TRBV9, the J call TRBJ2-1; 8 bases line up with TRBD1. With 0 bases clipped from V and 8 bases from J, the junction kept 16 bases outside the gene matches. CDR3 length: 18 amino acids. Looked up from germline, CDR1 is SGDLS and CDR2 is YYNGEE. CDR3 protein: CASSVDGTVTGASDEQFF. The DNA for the CDR3 is TGTGCCAGCAGCGTAGACGGAACCGTGACAGGGGCGTCGGATGAGCAGTTCTTC.

This clonotype was found a few times. The chain employs TRBV15 and TRBJ2-6; tentative D call: TRBD2 (5 bases). Germline CDR1 LNHNV, CDR2 YYDKDF (reference sequence). This CDR3 has 18 residues. With 0 bases removed from V and 0 bases from J, the gap between germline ends came to 12 bases. The CDR3 loop reads CATSRDDGLISGANVLTF. The CDR3 bases are TGTGCCACCAGCAGAGATGACGGACTCATCTCTGGGGCCAACGTCCTGACTTTC.

This clonotype was recorded a few times. V and J are TRBV5-1 and TRBJ2-3; 10 nucleotides match TRBD2. In germline, CDR1 is SGHRS, CDR2 YFSETQ. The CDR3 totals 14 residues. The junction had 4 bases not matched to a gene; V was cut back by 3 bases and J by 6 bases. The CDR3 is CASSSSGGRDTQYF. The DNA for the CDR3 is TGCGCCAGCAGCTCTAGCGGGGGACGGGATACGCAGTATTTT.

This clonotype was recorded a few times. The chain links TRBV21-1 to TRBJ2-5; the table calls TRBD2, which could not be checked here. TRBV21-1 is a recognized pseudogene. The CDR3 loop spans 16 amino acids. CDR3 sequence (DNA): TGTGCCAGCAGCAAACTTGGGCCAAATTGGCAAGAGACCCAGTACTTC. Protein product: CASSKLGPNWQETQYF.

The table lists this clonotype with a few counts. The V call is TRBV21-1, the J call TRBJ2-1; whether TRBD2, the table's D call, matches the DNA was not checked. TRBV21-1 is flagged as a pseudogene. The CDR3 sequence is 18 residues long. This CDR3 is CASSKDGVSQRLVNEQFF. The CDR3, as DNA: TGTGCCAGCAGCAAAGACGGGGTTTCTCAGCGGTTGGTGAATGAGCAGTTCTTC.

This clonotype was recorded a few times. The V gene is TRBV27, the J gene TRBJ2-2, with D tentatively TRBD2 (6 bases). V shed 3 bases and J shed 0 bases, with 11 bases lying between them. CDR1 and CDR2 (germline): MNHEY, SMNVEV (reference sequence). This CDR3 has 16 residues. CDR3 nucleotide sequence: TGTGCCAGCAGTTTGGTGGGACTGACGAACACCGGGGAGCTGTTTTTT. It specifies CASSLVGLTNTGELFF.

This clonotype was seen repeatedly, ten times or more. This chain connects TRBV5-6 to TRBJ1-4; 10 positions match TRBD1. CDR1 SGHDT and CDR2 YYEEEE come from the germline V gene. The V gene end was trimmed by 3 bases and the J gene end by 1 base; junction bases not matched to a gene: 6. The CDR3 loop spans 17 amino acids. The DNA of the CDR3 is TGTGCCAGCAGCTCCCCCGGGACAGGGGTAACTAATGAAAAACTGTTTTTT. Translation: CASSSPGTGVTNEKLFF.

This clonotype was seen only a few times. The chain combines TRBV29-1 with TRBJ1-4, with 7 bases that match TRBD1. Looked up from germline, CDR1 is SQVTM and CDR2 is ANQGSEA. With V trimmed by 1 base and J by 10 bases, 6 bases remained unmatched. This CDR3 is built from 13 residues. The CDR3 protein is CSVEGQGGGKLFF. CDR3 nucleotide sequence: TGCAGCGTTGAAGGGCAGGGGGGCGGAAAACTGTTTTTT.

The gene calls are TRBV20-1 and TRBJ2-3; TRBD1 agrees at 9 bases. Unmatched junction bases numbered 17, after V lost 5 bases and J lost 2 bases. The CDR3 length is 18 residues. CDR1 DFQATT and CDR2 SNEGSKA come from the germline V gene (reference sequence). The CDR3 nucleotides are TGCAGTGCTTATCCGGGACAGGGCAAGGATGGGCACACAGATACGCAGTATTTT. Amino acids: CSAYPGQGKDGHTDTQYF.

A note on this clonotype: The junction differs from germline at one of its ends, possibly a read error. This chain joins TRBV2 and TRBJ2-3; TRBD2 matches at 9 bases. Germline loops: CDR1 SNHLY, CDR2 FYNNEI. This CDR3 region has 13 residues. The CDR3 nucleotides are TGTGCCAGCCCCGGGACTAGCAAAGATACGCAGTATTTT. It yields the protein CASPGTSKDTQYF.

J is TRBJ2-1 and V is TRBV20-1; 7 bases line up with TRBD1. The V gene end was trimmed by 5 bases and the J gene end by 5 bases; junction bases not matched to a gene: 9. Germline values: CDR1 DFQATT, CDR2 SNEGSKA (reference sequence). CDR3 length: 14 residues. In DNA form, the CDR3 reads TGCAGTGCTTCATTCGGGACAGTCAACAATGAGCAGTTCTTC. It yields the protein CSASFGTVNNEQFF.

This clonotype was seen more than once but under ten times. The rearrangement links TRBV12-3 or TRBV12-4 to TRBJ1-2; the match to TRBD1 covers 7 bases. The CDR3 runs 15 residues. V trimming: 10 bases; J trimming: 2 bases; junction bases outside the gene matches: 13. The CDR3 loop reads CATPNGDSLNYGYTF. The CDR3 DNA is TGTGCCACCCCCAATGGGGACAGCTTGAACTATGGCTACACCTTC.

This chain joins TRBV7-9 and TRBJ2-1; D may be TRBD2 (5 bases). Germline V gene lookup returns CDR1 SEHNR and CDR2 FQNEAQ (reference sequence). The CDR3 runs to 16 residues. The V gene lost 6 bases and the J gene lost 0 bases, with 15 bases spanning the gap. The CDR3 nucleotides read TGTGCCAGCAGACCATCCGCGGGTAGCTCCTACAATGAGCAGTTCTTC. Encoded protein: CASRPSAGSSYNEQFF.

The chain has TRBV5-1 and TRBJ2-1, with D tentatively TRBD2 (6 bases). Germline CDR1 is SGHRS and CDR2 is YFSETQ. Trimming removed 3 bases from V and 5 bases from J, with 9 bases in between. This CDR3 has 13 amino acids. In nucleotides, the CDR3 is TGCGCCAGCAGCTCTAGGACTAACAATGAGCAGTTCTTC. It translates to CASSSRTNNEQFF.

This clonotype was counted ten times or more. The genes are TRBV4-1 and TRBJ1-4, with 7 bases fitting TRBD1. Per the germline V gene, CDR1 is MGHRA and CDR2 is YSYEKL. Germline trimming cut 5 bases from V and 7 bases from J; bases unmatched to any gene: 10. The CDR3 contains 15 residues. The CDR3 protein is CASSSRQGWGEKLFF. The CDR3 coding sequence is TGCGCCAGCAGCTCCCGACAGGGTTGGGGTGAAAAACTGTTTTTT.

This clonotype has more than one count but fewer than ten. The chain has TRBV2 and TRBJ2-5; 10 bases agree with TRBD1. This CDR3 has 14 residues. Germline CDR1 and CDR2: SNHLY and FYNNEI. The V gene end was trimmed by 6 bases and the J gene end by 4 bases; junction bases not matched to a gene: 5. This CDR3 is CASSEDRGGETQYF. As DNA, the CDR3 is TGTGCCAGCAGCGAGGACAGGGGGGGAGAGACCCAGTACTTC.

This chain connects TRBV20-1 to TRBJ1-4; TRBD1 agrees at 9 bases. V shed 3 bases, J shed 3 bases, and the junction held 11 bases outside the gene matches. From germline, CDR1 is DFQATT and CDR2 SNEGSKA (reference sequence). There are 17 residues in the CDR3. CDR3 sequence (DNA): TGCAGTGCTAGGGACTACAGGGGGCTGGTGGCTAATGAAAAACTGTTTTTT. Its translation: CSARDYRGLVANEKLFF.

CDR3 region: CASSVPLGSQETQYF. In DNA, the CDR3 is TGTGCCAGCAGTGTACCCCTCGGCAGTCAAGAGACCCAGTACTTC. The chain joins TRBV28 to TRBJ2-5; no definite D call. This CDR3 is built from 15 residues. Per germline, CDR1 MDHEN and CDR2 SYDVKM. V was cut by 5 bases and J by 2 bases, with 15 bases left in between.